The clone carrying this TCR beta chain was detected ten times or more. Its cognate antigen is unknown. This sample was included in a study of post-analysis software for immune sequencing data. The study's findings and limits: In patients, about 5 TRBV segments were more frequent than in controls, with TRBV5-6, TRBV5-1 and TRBV20-1 among them. The normalized Chao1 diversity of multiple sclerosis patients was significantly lower than that of controls.

Unique molecular identifiers had been added to the TCR beta cDNA libraries. One entry per CDR3 protein results from TCRdb running MiXCR on the PCR reads. The profile covers around 260,000 distinct CDR3 sequences, with 36% appearing a single time and less than 6% taken by the ten largest. Between the trimmed V and J ends, which lost 6 bases and 10 bases, there was a span of 22 bases. The CDR3 contains 15 residues. Germline V lookup: CDR1 SGHVS, CDR2 FQNEAQ. V is TRBV7-8 and J is TRBJ2-1; either TRBD1 or TRBD2 may supply D (5 bases each). This TCR derives from a girl aged 5-17 years with multiple sclerosis. Sequencing was performed on blood. CDR3 loop: CASSSHGTARLEQFF. The CDR3, as DNA: TGTGCCAGCAGTTCCCACGGGACGGCGCGATTGGAGCAGTTCTTC.